This T cell receptor beta chain was sequenced during a study of shared clonotypes between healthy human individuals. Study results and caveats: Across subsets, estimated richness was generally greater for naive than for memory populations.

The assay was immunoSEQ multiplex PCR, and TCRdb's table has in-frame clones only and misses some. The table shows some 740,000 clones, with over 90% occurring only once. V lost 0 bases to trimming and J lost 2 bases, with 14 bases between them. Germline CDR1 and CDR2: SQVTM and ANQGSEA. The CDR3 loop spans 16 amino acids. This clone was detected only once. Its specificity is not known. The naive CD8 subset, CD45RO-negative cells positively selected for CCR7, excluded terminally differentiated effector memory CD45RA+ cells. Sequenced: naive CD8+ T cells sorted from blood. J is TRBJ2-1 and V is TRBV29-1; the D gene is possibly TRBD2 (5 bases). This TCR was sampled from a man aged 30 to 45 in good health. CDR3 nucleotides: TGCAGCGTTGAAGATCACCGGACTGCCGCCTACAATGAGCAGTTCTTC. The encoded protein is CSVEDHRTAAYNEQFF.